Below, one T cell receptor (beta chain) is given with its context. This record belongs to a study of T cell responses to AZD1222 COVID-19 vaccine. Trimming took off 0 bases at V and 5 bases at J, with 12 bases between the two ends. The germline CDR1 and CDR2 sequences are KGHDR and SFDVKD. The CDR3 has 15 amino acids. Profiling relied on immunoSEQ multiplex PCR, and the TCRdb table lists in-frame clones only, not all of them. This table holds about 270,000 clones, roughly 93% found once. This specimen consisted of peripheral blood, obtained 28 days after the second AZD1222 dose. This clonotype originated in an adult who received the AZD1222 COVID-19 vaccine. J is TRBJ2-5 and V is TRBV24-1; possibly TRBD2 for D (6 bases). Here the CDR3 DNA reads TGTGCCACCAGTGATTTGCGGGGGTCTGGCGAGACCCAGTACTTC. This gives the protein CATSDLRGSGETQYF.